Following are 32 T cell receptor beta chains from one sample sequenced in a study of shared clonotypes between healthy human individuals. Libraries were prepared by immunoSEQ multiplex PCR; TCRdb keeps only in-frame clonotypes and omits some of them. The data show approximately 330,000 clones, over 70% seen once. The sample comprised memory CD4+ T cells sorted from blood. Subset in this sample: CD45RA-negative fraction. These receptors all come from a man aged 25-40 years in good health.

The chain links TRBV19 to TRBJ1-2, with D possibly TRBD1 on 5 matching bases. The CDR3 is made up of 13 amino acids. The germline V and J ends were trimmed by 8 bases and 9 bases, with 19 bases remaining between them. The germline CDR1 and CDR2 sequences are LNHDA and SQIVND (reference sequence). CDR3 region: CASLDWTSASYTF. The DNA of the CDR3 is TGTGCCAGTTTGGACTGGACAAGCGCCAGCTACACCTTC.

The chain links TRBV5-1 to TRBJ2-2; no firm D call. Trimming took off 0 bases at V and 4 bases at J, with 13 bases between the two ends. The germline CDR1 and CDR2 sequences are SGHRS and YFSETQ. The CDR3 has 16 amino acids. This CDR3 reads CASSLEVGLATGELFF. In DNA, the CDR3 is TGCGCCAGCAGCTTGGAGGTGGGCCTGGCCACCGGGGAGCTGTTTTTT.

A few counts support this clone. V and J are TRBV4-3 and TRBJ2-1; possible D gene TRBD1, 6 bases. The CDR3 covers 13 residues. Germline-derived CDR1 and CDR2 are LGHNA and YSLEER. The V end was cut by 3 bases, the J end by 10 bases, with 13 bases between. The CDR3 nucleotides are TGCGCCAGCAGCCAGACCCAGGGGACAGAGCAGTTCTTC. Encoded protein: CASSQTQGTEQFF.

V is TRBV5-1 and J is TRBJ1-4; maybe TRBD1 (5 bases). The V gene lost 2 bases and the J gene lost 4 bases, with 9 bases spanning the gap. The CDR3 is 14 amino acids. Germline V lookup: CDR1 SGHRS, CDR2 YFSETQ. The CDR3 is CASSFQGFNEKLFF. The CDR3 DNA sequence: TGCGCCAGCAGCTTCCAGGGATTTAATGAAAAACTGTTTTTT.

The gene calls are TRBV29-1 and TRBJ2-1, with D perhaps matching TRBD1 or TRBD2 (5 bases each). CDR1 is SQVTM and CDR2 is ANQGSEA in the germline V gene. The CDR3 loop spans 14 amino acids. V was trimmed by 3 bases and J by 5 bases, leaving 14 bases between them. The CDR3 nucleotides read TGCAGCGTTGATAAGAGGGGTAGTAACAATGAGCAGTTCTTC. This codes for CSVDKRGSNNEQFF.

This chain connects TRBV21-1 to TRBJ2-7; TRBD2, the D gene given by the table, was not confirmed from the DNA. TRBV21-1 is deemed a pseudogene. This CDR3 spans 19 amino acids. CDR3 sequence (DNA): TGTGCCAGCAGCGACGCAAGTTCCGAGACGGGACTCCCGGGTTACGAGCAGTACTTC. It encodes CASSDASSETGLPGYEQYF.

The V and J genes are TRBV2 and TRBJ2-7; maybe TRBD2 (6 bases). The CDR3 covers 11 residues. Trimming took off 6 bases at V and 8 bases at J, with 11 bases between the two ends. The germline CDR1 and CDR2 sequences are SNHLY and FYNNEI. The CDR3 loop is CASRLLAQQYF. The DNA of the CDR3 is TGTGCCAGCAGGTTACTAGCCCAGCAGTACTTC.

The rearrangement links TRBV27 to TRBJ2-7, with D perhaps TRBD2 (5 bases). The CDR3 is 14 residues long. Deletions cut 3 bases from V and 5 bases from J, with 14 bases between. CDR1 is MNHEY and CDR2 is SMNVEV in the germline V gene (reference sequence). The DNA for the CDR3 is TGTGCCAGCAGTTTTCCGGGCCGGGAAGACGAGCAGTACTTC. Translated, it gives CASSFPGREDEQYF.

The CDR3 protein is CASMRLAGGNTQYF. In DNA, the CDR3 is TGTGCCAGCATGAGACTAGCGGGAGGAAATACGCAGTATTTT. This chain connects TRBV2 to TRBJ2-3; 13 bases are shared with TRBD2. This CDR3 comprises 14 residues. Germline lookup yields CDR1 SNHLY and CDR2 FYNNEI. The V and J ends lost 7 bases and 7 bases, in that order; junction bases with no gene match: 5. Together with reference TRBV2 and TRBJ2-3, the CDR3 gives the full variable domain: EPEVTQTPSHQVTQMGQEVILRCVPISNHLYFYWYRQILGQKVEFLVSFYNNEISEKSEIFDDQFSVERPDGSNFTLKIRSTKLEDSAMYFCASMRLAGGNTQYFGPGTRLTVL.

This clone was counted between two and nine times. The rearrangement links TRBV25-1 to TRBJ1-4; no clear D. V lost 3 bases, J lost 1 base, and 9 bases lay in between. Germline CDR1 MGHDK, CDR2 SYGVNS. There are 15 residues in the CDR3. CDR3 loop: CASSDPTETNEKLFF. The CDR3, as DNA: TGTGCCAGCAGTGATCCAACGGAAACTAATGAAAAACTGTTTTTT.

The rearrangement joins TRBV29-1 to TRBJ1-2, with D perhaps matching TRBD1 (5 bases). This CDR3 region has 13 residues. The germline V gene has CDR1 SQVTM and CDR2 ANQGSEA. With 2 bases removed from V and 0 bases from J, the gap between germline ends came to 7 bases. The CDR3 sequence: CSVETGPNYGYTF. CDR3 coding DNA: TGCAGCGTTGAAACAGGCCCTAACTATGGCTACACCTTC.

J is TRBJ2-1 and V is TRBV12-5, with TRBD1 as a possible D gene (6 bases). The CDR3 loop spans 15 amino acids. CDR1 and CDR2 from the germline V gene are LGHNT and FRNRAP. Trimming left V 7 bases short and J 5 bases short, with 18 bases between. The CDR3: CASAPTTGRNNEQFF. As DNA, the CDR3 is TGTGCTAGTGCCCCGACAACAGGGCGGAACAATGAGCAGTTCTTC.

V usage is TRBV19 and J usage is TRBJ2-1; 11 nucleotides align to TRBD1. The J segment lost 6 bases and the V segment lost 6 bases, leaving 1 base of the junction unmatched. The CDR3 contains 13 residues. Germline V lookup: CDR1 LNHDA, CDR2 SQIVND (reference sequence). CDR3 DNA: TGTGCCAGTAGGGGACAGGGGGGCAATGAGCAGTTCTTC. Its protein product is CASRGQGGNEQFF.

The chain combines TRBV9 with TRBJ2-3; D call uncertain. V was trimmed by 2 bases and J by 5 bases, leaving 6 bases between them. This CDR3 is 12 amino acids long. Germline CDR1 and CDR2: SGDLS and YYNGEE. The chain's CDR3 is CASSVSQDTQYF. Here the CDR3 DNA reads TGTGCCAGCAGCGTCTCTCAAGATACGCAGTATTTT. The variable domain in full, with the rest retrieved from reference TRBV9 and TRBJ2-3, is DSGVTQTPKHLITATGQRVTLRCSPRSGDLSVYWYQQSLDQGLQFLIQYYNGEERAKGNILERFSAQQFPDLHSELNLSSLELGDSALYFCASSVSQDTQYFGPGTRLTVL.

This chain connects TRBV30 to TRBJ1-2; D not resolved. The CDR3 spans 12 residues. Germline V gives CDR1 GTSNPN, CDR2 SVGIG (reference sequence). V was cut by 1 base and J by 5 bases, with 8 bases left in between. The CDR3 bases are TGTGCCTGGAGTGAACAAATGTATGGCTACACCTTC. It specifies CAWSEQMYGYTF.

In DNA, the CDR3 is TGTGCCAGCAGCTTAGTGCGGGGCCCCTATAATGAAAAACTGTTTTTT. Its protein is CASSLVRGPYNEKLFF. This chain uses TRBV7-2 with TRBJ1-4; TRBD1 might be the D (5 bases). Trimming removed 1 base from V and 4 bases from J, with 13 bases in between. The germline V gene has CDR1 SGHTA and CDR2 FQGNSA. The CDR3 is 16 amino acids.

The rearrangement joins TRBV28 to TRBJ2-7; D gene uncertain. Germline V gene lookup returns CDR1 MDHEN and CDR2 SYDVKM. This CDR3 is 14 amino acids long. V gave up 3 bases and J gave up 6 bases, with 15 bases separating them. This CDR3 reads CASSLTPLGSEQYF. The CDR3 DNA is TGTGCCAGCAGTTTGACCCCCTTGGGGTCCGAGCAGTACTTC.

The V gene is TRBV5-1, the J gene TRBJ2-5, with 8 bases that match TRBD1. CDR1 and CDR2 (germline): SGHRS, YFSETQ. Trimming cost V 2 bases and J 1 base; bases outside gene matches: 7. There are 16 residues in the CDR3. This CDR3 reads CASSLGGTGPQETQYF. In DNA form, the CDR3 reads TGCGCCAGCAGCTTAGGGGGGACAGGACCCCAAGAGACCCAGTACTTC.

The CDR3 region is CASQTAQGRGYTF. CDR3 sequence (DNA): TGTGCCAGCCAAACCGCGCAGGGCCGGGGCTACACCTTC. The chain has TRBV19 and TRBJ1-2; TRBD1 is a possible D gene (5 bases). V lost 9 bases and J 8 bases, leaving 19 bases between the germline ends. This CDR3 region has 13 residues. Per germline, CDR1 LNHDA and CDR2 SQIVND (reference sequence).

In DNA form, the CDR3 reads TGTGCCACCAGCAGAGCCCCGACAGGGGGGCGTAATGAAAAACTGTTTTTT. Translated: CATSRAPTGGRNEKLFF. V is TRBV15 and J is TRBJ1-4, with 9 bases fitting TRBD1. The germline V gene has CDR1 LNHNV and CDR2 YYDKDF (reference sequence). This CDR3 is built from 17 residues. The junction had 7 bases not matched to a gene; V was cut back by 1 base and J by 4 bases. The full variable domain, with the rest looked up from reference TRBV15 and TRBJ1-4, is DAMVIQNPRYQVTQFGKPVTLSCSQTLNHNVMYWYQQKSSQAPKLLFHYYDKDFNNEADTPDNFQSRRPNTSFCFLDIRSPGLGDTAMYLCATSRAPTGGRNEKLFFGSGTQLSVL.

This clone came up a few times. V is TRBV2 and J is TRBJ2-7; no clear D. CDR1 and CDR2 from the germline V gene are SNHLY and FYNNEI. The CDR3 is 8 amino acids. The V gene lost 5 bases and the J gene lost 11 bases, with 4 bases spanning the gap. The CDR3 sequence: CASSREYF. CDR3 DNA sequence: TGTGCCAGCAGTCGAGAGTACTTC.

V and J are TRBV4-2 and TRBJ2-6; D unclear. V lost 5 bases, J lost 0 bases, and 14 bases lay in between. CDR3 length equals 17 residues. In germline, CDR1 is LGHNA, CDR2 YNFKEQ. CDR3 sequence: CASSAQTGASGANVLTF. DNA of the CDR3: TGTGCCAGCAGCGCCCAGACTGGAGCCTCTGGGGCCAACGTCCTGACTTTC.

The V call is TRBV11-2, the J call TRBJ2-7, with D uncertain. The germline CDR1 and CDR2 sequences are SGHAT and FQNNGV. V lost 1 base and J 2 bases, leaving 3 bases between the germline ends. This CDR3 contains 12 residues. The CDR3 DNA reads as TGTGCCAGCAGCTTAGCCGCCTACGAGCAGTACTTC. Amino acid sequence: CASSLAAYEQYF.

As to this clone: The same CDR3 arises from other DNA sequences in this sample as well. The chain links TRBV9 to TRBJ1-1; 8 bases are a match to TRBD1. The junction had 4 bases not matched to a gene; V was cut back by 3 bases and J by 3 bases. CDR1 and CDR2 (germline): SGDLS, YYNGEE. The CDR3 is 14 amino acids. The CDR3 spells CASSADRGDTEAFF. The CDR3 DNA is TGTGCCAGCAGCGCTGACAGGGGAGACACTGAAGCTTTCTTT.

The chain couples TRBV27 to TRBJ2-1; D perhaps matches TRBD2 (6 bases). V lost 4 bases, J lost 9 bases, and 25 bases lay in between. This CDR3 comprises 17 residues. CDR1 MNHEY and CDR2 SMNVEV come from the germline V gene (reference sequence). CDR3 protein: CASSSHPSGLVLGEQFF. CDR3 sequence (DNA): TGTGCCAGCAGTTCCCACCCCTCGGGACTGGTGCTGGGTGAGCAGTTCTTC.

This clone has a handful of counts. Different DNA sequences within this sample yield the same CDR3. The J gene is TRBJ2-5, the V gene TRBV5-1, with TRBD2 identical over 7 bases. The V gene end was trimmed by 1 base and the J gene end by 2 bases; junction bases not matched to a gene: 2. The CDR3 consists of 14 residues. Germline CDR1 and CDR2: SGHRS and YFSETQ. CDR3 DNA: TGCGCCAGCAGCTTGACTAGCGCGCAAGAGACCCAGTACTTC. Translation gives CASSLTSAQETQYF.

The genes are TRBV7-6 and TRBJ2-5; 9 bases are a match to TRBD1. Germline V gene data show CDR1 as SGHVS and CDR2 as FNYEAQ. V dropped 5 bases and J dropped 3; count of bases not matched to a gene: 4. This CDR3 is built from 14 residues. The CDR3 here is CASSEWDREETQYF. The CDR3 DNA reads TGTGCCAGCAGCGAATGGGACAGGGAAGAGACCCAGTACTTC.

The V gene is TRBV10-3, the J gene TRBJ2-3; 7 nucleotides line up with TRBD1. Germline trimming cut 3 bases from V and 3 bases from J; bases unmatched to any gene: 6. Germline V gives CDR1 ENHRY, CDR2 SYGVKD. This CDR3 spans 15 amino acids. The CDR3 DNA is TGTGCCATCAGTGATCCGGGACAGCCTACAGATACGCAGTATTTT. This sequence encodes CAISDPGQPTDTQYF.

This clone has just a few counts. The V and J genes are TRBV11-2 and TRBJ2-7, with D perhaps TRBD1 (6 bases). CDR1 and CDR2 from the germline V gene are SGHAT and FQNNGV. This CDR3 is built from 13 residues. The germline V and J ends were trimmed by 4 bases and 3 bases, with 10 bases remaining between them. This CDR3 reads CASSSYRVYEQYF. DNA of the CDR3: TGTGCCAGCAGCTCCTACAGGGTCTACGAGCAGTACTTC.

The CDR3 reads CASSYSTGANYGYTF. DNA for the CDR3: TGTGCCAGCAGTTACTCTACAGGGGCCAACTATGGCTACACCTTC. V gene TRBV6-5 combines with J gene TRBJ1-2, with 7 bases fitting TRBD1. V was clipped by 0 bases and J by 2 bases; unmatched bases: 3. The CDR3 has 15 residues. Looked up from germline, CDR1 is MNHEY and CDR2 is SVGAGI.

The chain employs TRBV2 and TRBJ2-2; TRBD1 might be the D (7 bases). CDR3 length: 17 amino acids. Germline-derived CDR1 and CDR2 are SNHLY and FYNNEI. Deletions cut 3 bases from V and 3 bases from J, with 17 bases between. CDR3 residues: CASSENRGLVYTGELFF. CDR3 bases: TGTGCCAGCAGTGAGAACAGGGGACTTGTCTACACCGGGGAGCTGTTTTTT.

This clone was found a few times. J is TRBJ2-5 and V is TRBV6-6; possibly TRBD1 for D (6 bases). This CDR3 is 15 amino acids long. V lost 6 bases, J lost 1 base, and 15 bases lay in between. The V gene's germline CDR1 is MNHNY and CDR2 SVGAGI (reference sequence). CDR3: CASSKIQGGQETQYF. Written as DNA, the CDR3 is TGTGCCAGCAGCAAAATTCAAGGGGGCCAAGAGACCCAGTACTTC.